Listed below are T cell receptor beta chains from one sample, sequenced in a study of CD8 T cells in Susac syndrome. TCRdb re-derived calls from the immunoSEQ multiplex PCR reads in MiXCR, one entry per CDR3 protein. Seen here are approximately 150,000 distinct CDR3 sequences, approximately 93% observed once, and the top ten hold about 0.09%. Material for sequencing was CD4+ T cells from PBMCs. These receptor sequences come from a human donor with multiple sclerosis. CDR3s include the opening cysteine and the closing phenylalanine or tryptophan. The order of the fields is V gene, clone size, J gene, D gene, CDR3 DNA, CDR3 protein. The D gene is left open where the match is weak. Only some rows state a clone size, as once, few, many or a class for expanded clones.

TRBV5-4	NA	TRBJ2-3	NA	TGTGCCAGCAAAGGGAAGGAAGGAGATACGCAGTATTTT	CASKGKEGDTQYF
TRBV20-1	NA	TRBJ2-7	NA	TGCAGTGCTAGACCGCCCTTCGGGACCTCCTACGAGCAGTACTTC	CSARPPFGTSYEQYF
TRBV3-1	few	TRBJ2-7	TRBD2	TGTGCCAGCAGCTTCAGCGGGGGTAGCTCCTACGAGCAGTACTTC	CASSFSGGSSYEQYF
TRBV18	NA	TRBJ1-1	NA	TGTGCCAGCTCACCGGGGGGCCCCAACACTGAAGCTTTCTTT	CASSPGGPNTEAFF
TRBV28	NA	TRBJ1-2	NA	TGTGCCAGCAGTTTTCGGGGGGCAAGCTTCTATGGCTACACCTTC	CASSFRGASFYGYTF
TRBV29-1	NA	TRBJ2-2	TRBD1	TGCAGCGTTGGGGACAGATCGGCCGGGGAGCTGTTTTTT	CSVGDRSAGELFF
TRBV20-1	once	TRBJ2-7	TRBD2	TGCAGTGCTATCTTTTACTCTAGCGGGAGGTCCGACGAGCAGTACTTC	CSAIFYSSGRSDEQYF
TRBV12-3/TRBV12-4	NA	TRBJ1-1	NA	TGTGCCAGCAGTCTCCGGACTTTAGCCACTGAAGCTTTCTTT	CASSLRTLATEAFF
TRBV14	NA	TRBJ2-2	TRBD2	TGTGCCAGCAGCCAAACTAGCGGCACCGGGGAGCTGTTTTTT	CASSQTSGTGELFF
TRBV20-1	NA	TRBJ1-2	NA	TGCAGTGCTAGTACCAGGTTCGGTGGCTACACCTTC	CSASTRFGGYTF
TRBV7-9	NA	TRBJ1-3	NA	TGTGCCAGCAGCTCTCAGAGCTCTGGAAACACCATATATTTT	CASSSQSSGNTIYF
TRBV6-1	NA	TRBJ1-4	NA	TGTGCCAGCAGTGAGTGGGGAAGGCACGAAAAACTGTTTTTT	CASSEWGRHEKLFF
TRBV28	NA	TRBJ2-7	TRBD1	TGTGCCAGCAGTTCGGCCGGGACAGGACAAAACTACGAGCAGTACTTC	CASSSAGTGQNYEQYF
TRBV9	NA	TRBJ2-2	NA	TGTGCCAGCAGCGTAGCCCAAGGCGACACCGGGGAGCTGTTTTTT	CASSVAQGDTGELFF
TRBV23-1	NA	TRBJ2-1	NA	TGCGCCAGCACTCCCCCCGAGCAGTTCTTC	CASTPPEQFF
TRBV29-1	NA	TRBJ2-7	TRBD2	TGCAGCGTCGACCTTAGCGGGAACTCCTACGAGCAGTACTTC	CSVDLSGNSYEQYF
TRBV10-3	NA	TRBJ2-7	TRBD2	TGTGCCATCAGTGCCCAGCGGGAGAGGACGCCGGAGCAGTACTTC	CAISAQRERTPEQYF
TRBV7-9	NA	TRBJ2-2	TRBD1	TGTGCCAGCAACTCCGGACAGGGCTCCACCGGGGAGCTGTTTTTT	CASNSGQGSTGELFF
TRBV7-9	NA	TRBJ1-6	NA	TGTGCCAGCAGCCCTACCGGAGACTCACCCCTCCACTTT	CASSPTGDSPLHF
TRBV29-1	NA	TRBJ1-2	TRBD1	TGCAGCGCGAAAGCAGGACAGGGACGATTAGCTAACTATGGCTACACCTTC	CSAKAGQGRLANYGYTF
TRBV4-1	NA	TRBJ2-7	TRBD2	TGCGCCAGCAGCCAAGATCCGGCTAGCGGGAGCCCCGAGCAGTACTTC	CASSQDPASGSPEQYF
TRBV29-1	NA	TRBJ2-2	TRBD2	TGCAGCGGCCAGCGGGATTGGCCGAACACCGGGGAGCTGTTTTTT	CSGQRDWPNTGELFF
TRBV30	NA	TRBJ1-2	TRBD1	TGTGCCTGTTCACAGGGGCCTGGTGGCTACACCTTC	CACSQGPGGYTF
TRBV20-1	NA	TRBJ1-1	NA	TGCAGTGCTAGAGAAGGACAGCCCCACACTGAAGCTTTCTTT	CSAREGQPHTEAFF
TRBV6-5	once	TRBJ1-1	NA	TGTGCCAGCAGTAGCACGGGAGGCGCTGAAGCTTTCTTT	CASSSTGGAEAFF
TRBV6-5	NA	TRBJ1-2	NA	TGTGCCAGCAGTTACGGGCTTGATCCCCAGGAAAACTATGGCTACACCTTC	CASSYGLDPQENYGYTF
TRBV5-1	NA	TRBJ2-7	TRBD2	TGCGCCAGCAGCGCCGGACTCACCGGGACTAGCGGTTACGAGCAGTACTTC	CASSAGLTGTSGYEQYF
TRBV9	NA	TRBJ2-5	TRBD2	TGTGCCAGCAGCGCCCGACTAGCGAGTGAAGAGACCCAGTACTTC	CASSARLASEETQYF
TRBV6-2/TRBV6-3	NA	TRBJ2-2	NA	TGTGCCAGCAGTTACTCGAGTGCTCCCCCCTCGGGAGTGAACACCGGGGAGCTGTTTTTT	CASSYSSAPPSGVNTGELFF
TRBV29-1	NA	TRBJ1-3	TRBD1	TGCAGCGCCCGGACAGGGGCCCACTCTGGAAACACCATATATTTT	CSARTGAHSGNTIYF
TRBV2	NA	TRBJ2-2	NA	TGTGCCAGCATTGAGGCAAACGGTAACGGGGAGCTGTTTTTT	CASIEANGNGELFF
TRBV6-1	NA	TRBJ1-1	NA	TGTGCCAGTTTCATAGTCCCCCTTACCGGGACTGAAGCTTTCTTT	CASFIVPLTGTEAFF
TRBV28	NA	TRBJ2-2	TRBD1	TGTGCCAGCACCGGACCAGACTGGGACAGCTATGTGGACACCGGGGAGCTGTTTTTT	CASTGPDWDSYVDTGELFF
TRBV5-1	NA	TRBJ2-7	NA	TGCGCCAGCAGCTTGGCCGGGAACGAGCAGTACTTC	CASSLAGNEQYF
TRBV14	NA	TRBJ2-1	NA	TGTGCCAGCAGCCAAGAACGACACTACAATGAGCAGTTCTTC	CASSQERHYNEQFF
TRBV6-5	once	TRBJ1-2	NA	TGTGCCAGCAGTTACTCGCAACTAGGACCCGGCTACACCTTC	CASSYSQLGPGYTF
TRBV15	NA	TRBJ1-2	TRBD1	TGTGCCACCAGCAGGACAGGGAACTATGGCTACACCTTC	CATSRTGNYGYTF
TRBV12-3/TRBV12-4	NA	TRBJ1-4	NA	TGTGCCAGCAGTTTAGGGTCAGGGAGTAATGAAAAACTGTTTTTT	CASSLGSGSNEKLFF
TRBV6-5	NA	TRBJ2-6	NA	TGTGCCAGCAGTTACGGTGTTGGGAACTCTGGGGCCAACGTCCTGACTTTC	CASSYGVGNSGANVLTF
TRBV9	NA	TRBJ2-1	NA	TGTGCCAGCAGCGTAGGGGTGGGAAGCTCCTACAATGAGCAGTTCTTC	CASSVGVGSSYNEQFF
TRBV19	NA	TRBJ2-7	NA	TGTGCCAGTAGCCCCGGGACACCGATAACCTACGAGCAGTACTTC	CASSPGTPITYEQYF
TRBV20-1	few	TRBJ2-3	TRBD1	TGCAGCCCTCCGGGACAGACCACAGATACGCAGTATTTT	CSPPGQTTDTQYF
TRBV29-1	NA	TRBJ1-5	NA	TGCAGCACCCAAGCAGGGTTGGGTCAGCCCCAGCATTTT	CSTQAGLGQPQHF
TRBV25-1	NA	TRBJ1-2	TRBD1	TGTGCCAGCAGCACACAGGGGACTAGGTATGGCTACACCTTC	CASSTQGTRYGYTF
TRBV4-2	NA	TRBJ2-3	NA	TGTGCCAGCAGCCAAGACGGGCGCACAGATACGCAGTATTTT	CASSQDGRTDTQYF
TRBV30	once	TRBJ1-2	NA	TGTGCCTCACAGGGCTACCGTTTTTCTTACACCTTC	CASQGYRFSYTF
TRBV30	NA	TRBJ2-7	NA	TGTGCCTGGGTTAGGCCGGGGCGCCAAGGGTACGAGCAGTACTTC	CAWVRPGRQGYEQYF
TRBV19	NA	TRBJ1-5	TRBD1	TGTGCCAGTAGTATCCTCTGGACAGGGCGCCGCAATCAGCCCCAGCATTTT	CASSILWTGRRNQPQHF
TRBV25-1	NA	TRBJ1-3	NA	TGTGCCAGCAGTGACCCAGGTCGGGGAGGCACCATATATTTT	CASSDPGRGGTIYF
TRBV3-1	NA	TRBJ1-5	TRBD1	TGTGCCAGCAGCCAAGCGAGGACAGGGGGCGATCAGCCCCAGCATTTT	CASSQARTGGDQPQHF
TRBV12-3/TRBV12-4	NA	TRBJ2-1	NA	TGTGCCAGCAGTTTTAGCGGACCCGAGCAGTTCTTC	CASSFSGPEQFF
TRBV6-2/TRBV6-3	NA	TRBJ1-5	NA	TGTGCCAGCAGTTACTCGTCGGAACTGCCCCAGCATTTT	CASSYSSELPQHF
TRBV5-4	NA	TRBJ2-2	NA	TGTGCCAGCAGCTTGTACAGCGGGGAGCTGTTTTTT	CASSLYSGELFF
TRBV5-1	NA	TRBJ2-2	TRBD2	TGCGCCAGCAGCTCAACTAGCGCTCACACCGGGGAGCTGTTTTTT	CASSSTSAHTGELFF